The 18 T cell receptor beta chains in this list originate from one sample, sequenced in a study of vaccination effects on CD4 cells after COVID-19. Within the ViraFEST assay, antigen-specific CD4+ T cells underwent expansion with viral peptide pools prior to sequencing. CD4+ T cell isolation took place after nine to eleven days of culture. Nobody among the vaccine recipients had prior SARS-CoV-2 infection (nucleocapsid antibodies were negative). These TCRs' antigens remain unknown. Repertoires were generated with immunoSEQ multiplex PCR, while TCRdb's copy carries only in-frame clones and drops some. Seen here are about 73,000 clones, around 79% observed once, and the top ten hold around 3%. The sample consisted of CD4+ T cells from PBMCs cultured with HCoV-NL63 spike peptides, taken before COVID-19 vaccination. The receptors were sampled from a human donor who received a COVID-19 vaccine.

The CDR3 sequence: CASSRKPEGARNTGELFF. CDR3 coding DNA: TGCGCCAGCAGCCGTAAACCTGAGGGGGCGCGTAACACCGGGGAGCTGTTTTTT. The chain couples TRBV5-1 to TRBJ2-2; TRBD1 aligns across 7 bases. CDR1 is SGHRS and CDR2 is YFSETQ in the germline V gene. Unmatched junction bases numbered 14, after V lost 4 bases and J lost 2 bases. This CDR3 contains 18 residues.

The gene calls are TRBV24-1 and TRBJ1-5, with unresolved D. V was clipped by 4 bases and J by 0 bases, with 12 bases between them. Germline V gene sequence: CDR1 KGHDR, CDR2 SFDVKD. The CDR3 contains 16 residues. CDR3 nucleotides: TGTGCCACCAGTGAGGGAACCGTGGGTAGCAATCAGCCCCAGCATTTT. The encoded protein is CATSEGTVGSNQPQHF.

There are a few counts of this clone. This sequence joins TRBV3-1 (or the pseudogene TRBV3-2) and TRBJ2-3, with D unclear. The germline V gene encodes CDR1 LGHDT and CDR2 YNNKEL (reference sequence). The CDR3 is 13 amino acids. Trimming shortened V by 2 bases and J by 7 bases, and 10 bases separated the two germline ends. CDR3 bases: TGTGCCAGCAGCCAACTAATGGGGAATACGCAGTATTTT. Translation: CASSQLMGNTQYF.

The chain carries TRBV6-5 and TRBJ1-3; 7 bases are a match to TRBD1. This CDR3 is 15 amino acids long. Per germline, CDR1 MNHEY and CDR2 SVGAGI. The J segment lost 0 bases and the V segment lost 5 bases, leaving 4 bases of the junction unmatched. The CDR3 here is CASSLRQGSGNTIYF. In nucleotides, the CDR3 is TGTGCCAGCAGTCTCAGACAGGGCTCTGGAAACACCATATATTTT.

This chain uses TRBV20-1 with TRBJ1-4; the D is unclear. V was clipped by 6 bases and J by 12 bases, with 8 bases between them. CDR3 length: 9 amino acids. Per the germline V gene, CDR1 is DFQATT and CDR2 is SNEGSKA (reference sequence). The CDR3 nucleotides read TGCAGTGCCGCCGGGGAACTGTTTTTT. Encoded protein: CSAAGELFF.

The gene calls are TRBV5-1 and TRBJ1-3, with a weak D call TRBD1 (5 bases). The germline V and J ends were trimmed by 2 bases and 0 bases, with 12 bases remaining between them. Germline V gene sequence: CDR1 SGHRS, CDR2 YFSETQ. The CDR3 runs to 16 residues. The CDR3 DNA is TGCGCCAGCAGCTTCGGGGACGCAAGCTCTGGAAACACCATATATTTT. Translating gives CASSFGDASSGNTIYF.

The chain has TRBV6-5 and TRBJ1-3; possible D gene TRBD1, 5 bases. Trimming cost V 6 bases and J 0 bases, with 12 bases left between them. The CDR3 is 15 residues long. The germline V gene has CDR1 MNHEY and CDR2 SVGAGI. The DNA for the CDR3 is TGTGCCAGCAGCCGGGACTTGGGCTCTGGAAACACCATATATTTT. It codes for CASSRDLGSGNTIYF.

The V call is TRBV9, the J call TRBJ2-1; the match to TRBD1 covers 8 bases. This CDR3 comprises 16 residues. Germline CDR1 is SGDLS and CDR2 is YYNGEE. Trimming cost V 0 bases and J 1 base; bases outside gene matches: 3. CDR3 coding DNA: TGTGCCAGCAGCGTAGGTGGGACAGGTTCCTACAATGAGCAGTTCTTC. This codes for CASSVGGTGSYNEQFF. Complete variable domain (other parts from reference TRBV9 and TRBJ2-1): DSGVTQTPKHLITATGQRVTLRCSPRSGDLSVYWYQQSLDQGLQFLIQYYNGEERAKGNILERFSAQQFPDLHSELNLSSLELGDSALYFCASSVGGTGSYNEQFFGPGTRLTVL.

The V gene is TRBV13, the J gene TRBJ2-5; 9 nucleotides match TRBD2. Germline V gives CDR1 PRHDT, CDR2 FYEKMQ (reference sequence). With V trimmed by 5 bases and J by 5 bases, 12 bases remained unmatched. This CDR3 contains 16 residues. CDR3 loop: CASSERRSSGEETQYF. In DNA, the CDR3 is TGTGCCAGCAGCGAGAGGAGATCTAGCGGGGAGGAGACCCAGTACTTC.

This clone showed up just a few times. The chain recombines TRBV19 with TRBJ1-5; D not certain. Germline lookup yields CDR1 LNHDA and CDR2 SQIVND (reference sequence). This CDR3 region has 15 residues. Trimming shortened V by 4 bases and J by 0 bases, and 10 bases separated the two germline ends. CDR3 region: CASSKGRASNQPQHF. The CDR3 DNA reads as TGTGCCAGTAGTAAAGGAAGGGCTAGCAATCAGCCCCAGCATTTT.

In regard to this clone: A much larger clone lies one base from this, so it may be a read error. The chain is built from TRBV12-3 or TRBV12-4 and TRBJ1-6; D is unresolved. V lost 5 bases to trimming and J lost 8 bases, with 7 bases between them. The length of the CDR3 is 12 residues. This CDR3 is CASSRGYSPLHF. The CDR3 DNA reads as TGTGCCAGCAGTCGAGGGTATTCACCCCTCCACTTT.

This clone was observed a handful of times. Here the CDR3 reads CASSGVAYEQYV. CDR3 sequence (DNA): TGTGCCAGCAGTGGGGTTGCCTACGAGCAGTACGTC. This chain links TRBV2 with TRBJ2-7; unclear D gene. CDR1 SNHLY and CDR2 FYNNEI come from the germline V gene. This CDR3 contains 12 residues. Trimming removed 4 bases at V and 2 bases at J, with 6 bases between.

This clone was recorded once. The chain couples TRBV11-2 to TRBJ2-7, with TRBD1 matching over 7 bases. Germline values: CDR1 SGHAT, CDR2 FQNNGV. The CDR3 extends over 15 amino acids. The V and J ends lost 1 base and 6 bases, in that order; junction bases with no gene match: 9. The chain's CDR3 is CASSLGTGGPPEQYV. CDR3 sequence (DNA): TGTGCCAGCAGCTTAGGGACAGGAGGCCCTCCCGAGCAGTACGTC.

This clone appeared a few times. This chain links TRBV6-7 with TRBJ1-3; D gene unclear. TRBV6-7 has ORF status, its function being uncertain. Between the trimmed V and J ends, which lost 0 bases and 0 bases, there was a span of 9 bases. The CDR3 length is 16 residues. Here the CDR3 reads CASSYSRRRSGNTIYF. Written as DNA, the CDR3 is TGTGCCAGCAGTTACTCCAGACGGCGCTCTGGAAACACCATATATTTT.

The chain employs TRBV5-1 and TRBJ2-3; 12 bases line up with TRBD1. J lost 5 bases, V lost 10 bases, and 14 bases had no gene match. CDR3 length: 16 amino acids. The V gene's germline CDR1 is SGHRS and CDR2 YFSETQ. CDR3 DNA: TGCGCCGGGGCCCCGGGACAGGGGGCTTACGAAGATACGCAGTATTTT. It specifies CAGAPGQGAYEDTQYF. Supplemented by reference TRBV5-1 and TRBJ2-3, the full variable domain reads KAGVTQTPRYLIKTRGQQVTLSCSPISGHRSVSWYQQTPGQGLQFLFEYFSETQRNKGNFPGRFSGRQFSNSRSEMNVSTLELGDSALYLCAGAPGQGAYEDTQYFGPGTRLTVL.

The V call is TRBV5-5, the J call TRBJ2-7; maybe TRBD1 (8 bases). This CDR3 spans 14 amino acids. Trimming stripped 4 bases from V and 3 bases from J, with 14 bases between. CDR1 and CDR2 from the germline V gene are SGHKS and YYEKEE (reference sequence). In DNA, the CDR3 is TGTGCCAGCAGCGTACAGGGGGGGGTCTACGAGCAGTACGTC. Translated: CASSVQGGVYEQYV.

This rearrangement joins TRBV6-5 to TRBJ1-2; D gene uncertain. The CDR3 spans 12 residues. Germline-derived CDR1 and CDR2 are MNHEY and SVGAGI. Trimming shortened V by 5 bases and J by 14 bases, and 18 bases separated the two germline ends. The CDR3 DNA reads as TGTGCCAGCAGTCCCGGGAGTCGGGCTTTGACCTTC. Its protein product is CASSPGSRALTF.

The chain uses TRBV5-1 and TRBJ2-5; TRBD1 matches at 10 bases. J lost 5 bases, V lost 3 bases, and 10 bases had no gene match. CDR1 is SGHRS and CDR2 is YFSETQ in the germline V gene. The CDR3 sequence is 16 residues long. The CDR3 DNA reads TGCGCCAGCAGCTACCCTGGACAGGGGGGCCGGGAGACCCAGTACTTC. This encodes CASSYPGQGGRETQYF.